Below, 24 T cell receptor beta chains from the same sample are listed, as sequenced in a study of beta chain features in type 1 diabetes. Their antigens remain unidentified. Expressed TCRB transcripts were sequenced because the isolated RNA had all been reverse transcribed beforehand. The data were produced by immunoSEQ multiplex PCR, yet TCRdb's version contains in-frame clones alone and is incomplete. Of 200,000 to 300,000 clones in the sample, 20% were seen once. Study findings and constraints: There was a moderate but significant shortening of TCRB CDR3s in all four CD4+ subsets of Type 1 diabetes patients.

The sequenced sample was naive CD4+ T cells from blood. Receptors originate from a woman between 35 and 50 years old with type 1 diabetes.

This chain joins TRBV9 and TRBJ2-1; 7 bases agree with TRBD1. Germline-derived CDR1 and CDR2 are SGDLS and YYNGEE. CDR3 size: 15 residues. V lost 3 bases, J lost 6 bases, and 9 bases stayed unmatched. The CDR3 loop reads CASSAQGVGVNEQFF. The CDR3, as DNA: TGTGCCAGCAGCGCGCAGGGGGTTGGGGTCAATGAGCAGTTCTTC.

This clone was seen only a few times. The chain uses TRBV7-9 and TRBJ2-5; TRBD2 agrees at 10 bases. The CDR3 runs 18 residues. With 1 base clipped from V and 2 bases from J, the junction kept 10 bases outside the gene matches. The V gene's germline CDR1 is SEHNR and CDR2 FQNEAQ (reference sequence). CDR3: CASSLVTSGTTSQETQYF. CDR3 nucleotides: TGTGCCAGCAGCTTAGTAACTAGCGGGACTACCTCTCAAGAGACCCAGTACTTC. The variable domain in full, completed from reference TRBV7-9 and TRBJ2-5, reads DTGVSQNPRHKITKRGQNVTFRCDPISEHNRLYWYRQTLGQGPEFLTYFQNEAQLEKSRLLSDRFSAERPKGSFSTLEIQRTEQGDSAMYLCASSLVTSGTTSQETQYFGPGTRLLVL.

The chain uses TRBV9 and TRBJ2-2; 8 bases agree with TRBD1. CDR1 and CDR2 from the germline V gene are SGDLS and YYNGEE. This CDR3 contains 16 residues. V shed 3 bases and J 1 base; nucleotides not matched to a gene: 5. The CDR3 spells CASSAGDRLNTGELFF. CDR3 in DNA: TGTGCCAGCAGCGCGGGGGACAGGCTGAACACCGGGGAGCTGTTTTTT.

This clone came up a few times. The chain uses TRBV6-5 and TRBJ1-5; 7 nucleotides line up with TRBD1. CDR1 MNHEY and CDR2 SVGAGI come from the germline V gene. CDR3 length: 16 amino acids. V shed 4 bases and J 0 bases; nucleotides not matched to a gene: 6. The CDR3 DNA is TGTGCCAGCAGTTTCCAGGACAGGCGTAGCAATCAGCCCCAGCATTTT. Protein product: CASSFQDRRSNQPQHF.

The chain combines TRBV7-9 with TRBJ1-4; 7 bases match TRBD1. The CDR3 contains 14 residues. The ends lost 2 bases at V and 6 bases at J; junction bases unmatched: 3. CDR1 and CDR2 from the germline V gene are SEHNR and FQNEAQ (reference sequence). The CDR3, as DNA: TGTGCCAGCAGCTTAACCCAGGGGGATGAAAAACTGTTTTTT. It codes for CASSLTQGDEKLFF. Full variable domain (remainder filled in from reference TRBV7-9 and TRBJ1-4): DTGVSQNPRHKITKRGQNVTFRCDPISEHNRLYWYRQTLGQGPEFLTYFQNEAQLEKSRLLSDRFSAERPKGSFSTLEIQRTEQGDSAMYLCASSLTQGDEKLFFGSGTQLSVL.

V is TRBV4-1 and J is TRBJ2-5, with 8 bases fitting TRBD2. Germline trimming cut 1 base from V and 7 bases from J; bases unmatched to any gene: 8. Germline loops: CDR1 MGHRA, CDR2 YSYEKL. CDR3 size: 15 residues. The chain's CDR3 is CASSQAPTSGGTQYF. Written as DNA, the CDR3 is TGCGCCAGCAGCCAAGCCCCCACTAGCGGAGGGACCCAGTACTTC.

This chain joins TRBV30 and TRBJ1-5; D unclear. CDR1 is GTSNPN and CDR2 is SVGIG in the germline V gene (reference sequence). V was clipped by 1 base and J by 2 bases, with 9 bases between them. CDR3 length equals 14 residues. This CDR3 reads CAWSAGGGNQPQHF. The CDR3 DNA reads as TGTGCCTGGAGTGCGGGAGGAGGCAATCAGCCCCAGCATTTT.

This rearrangement joins TRBV7-9 to TRBJ1-3; a weak D match, TRBD1 (5 bases). The length of the CDR3 is 14 residues. CDR1 is SEHNR, CDR2 FQNEAQ, per germline (reference sequence). The V gene lost 2 bases and the J gene lost 1 base, with 6 bases spanning the gap. The CDR3 DNA reads TGTGCCAGCAGCTTAAGGGGTTCTGGAAACACCATATATTTT. Encoded protein: CASSLRGSGNTIYF.

This sequence joins TRBV9 and TRBJ2-1; perhaps TRBD1 as D (6 bases). Trimming removed 3 bases from V and 3 bases from J, with 13 bases in between. Germline loops: CDR1 SGDLS, CDR2 YYNGEE. CDR3 size: 15 residues. The CDR3 sequence is CASSESVTGYNEQFF. The DNA of the CDR3 is TGTGCCAGCAGCGAGTCCGTGACAGGCTACAATGAGCAGTTCTTC.

This clone has more than one count but fewer than ten. The chain is built from TRBV5-1 and TRBJ2-2, with 9 bases that match TRBD1. Unmatched junction bases numbered 10, after V lost 5 bases and J lost 5 bases. The germline V gene has CDR1 SGHRS and CDR2 YFSETQ. This CDR3 region has 16 residues. The CDR3 sequence is CASSSTGGAGTGELFF. Here the CDR3 DNA reads TGCGCCAGCAGTTCAACAGGGGGCGCTGGTACCGGGGAGCTGTTTTTT.

The chain carries TRBV7-3 and TRBJ1-2; no clear D. V was pared by 4 bases and J by 8 bases, with 8 bases between. This CDR3 contains 11 residues. Germline CDR1 is SGHTA and CDR2 is FQGTGA. The DNA of the CDR3 is TGTGCCAGCAGCTCCGCTATCGGCTACACCTTC. Translation: CASSSAIGYTF. Full variable domain (remainder filled in from reference TRBV7-3 and TRBJ1-2): GAGVSQTPSNKVTEKGKYVELRCDPISGHTALYWYRQSLGQGPEFLIYFQGTGAADDSGLPNDRFFAVRPEGSVSTLKIQRTERGDSAVYLCASSSAIGYTFGSGTRLTVV.

A few counts support this clone. The chain employs TRBV6-5 and TRBJ2-3, with 7 bases lining up with TRBD2. CDR1 and CDR2 from the germline V gene are MNHEY and SVGAGI. This CDR3 has 14 amino acids. After removal of 5 bases from V and 8 bases from J, the junction contained 10 bases not matched to a gene. The CDR3 region is CASSPGGGVGTQYF. CDR3 bases: TGTGCCAGCAGTCCGGGGGGAGGGGTGGGTACGCAGTATTTT.

This clone has a handful of counts. The V call is TRBV9, the J call TRBJ2-1; 10 bases fit TRBD2. The trim removed 0 bases at V and 5 bases at J, leaving 2 bases unmatched. Per germline, CDR1 SGDLS and CDR2 YYNGEE. The CDR3 totals 15 residues. CDR3 region: CASSVVAGGNNEQFF. The DNA for the CDR3 is TGTGCCAGCAGCGTAGTAGCGGGAGGAAACAATGAGCAGTTCTTC.

This clone was found a few times. The chain employs TRBV5-1 and TRBJ1-6; a weak D match, TRBD1 (6 bases). This CDR3 contains 14 residues. Germline V gene sequence: CDR1 SGHRS, CDR2 YFSETQ. Trimming cost V 1 base and J 9 bases, with 11 bases left between them. The CDR3 bases are TGCGCCAGCAGCTTGTCGGGGGGCAGTTCACCCCTCCACTTT. Its translation: CASSLSGGSSPLHF.

This clone came up a few times. The rearrangement links TRBV5-1 to TRBJ2-3; D is perhaps TRBD2 (5 bases). The germline gives CDR1 SGHRS, CDR2 YFSETQ. Trimming pared 4 bases from V and 4 bases from J, leaving 16 bases between. This CDR3 contains 15 residues. DNA for the CDR3: TGCGCCAGCAGCCTCGGGCCGGTGGAGGCAGATACGCAGTATTTT. This gives the protein CASSLGPVEADTQYF.

V usage is TRBV29-1 and J usage is TRBJ2-1, with D possibly matching TRBD2 (6 bases). This CDR3 region has 14 residues. The V end was cut by 1 base, the J end by 8 bases, with 15 bases between. The germline V gene encodes CDR1 SQVTM and CDR2 ANQGSEA. The CDR3 spells CSVEGTTLPDEQFF. CDR3 DNA: TGCAGCGTTGAAGGGACTACTTTACCTGATGAGCAGTTCTTC.

This clone was observed a few times. This chain joins TRBV29-1 and TRBJ1-4; tentative D call: TRBD1 (5 bases). The CDR3 is 13 residues long. In germline, CDR1 is SQVTM, CDR2 ANQGSEA. Deletions cut 8 bases from V and 7 bases from J, with 17 bases between. The CDR3 loop is CSSGDGRGEKLFF. The DNA of the CDR3 is TGCAGCTCCGGGGACGGGCGGGGTGAAAAACTGTTTTTT.

This clone was counted only a few times. The chain couples TRBV5-1 to TRBJ2-5, with D perhaps matching TRBD1 (5 bases). The germline V gene encodes CDR1 SGHRS and CDR2 YFSETQ. Trimming pared 4 bases from V and 2 bases from J, leaving 9 bases between. The CDR3 is 13 residues long. CDR3 sequence reads: CASSPGSQETQYF. The CDR3 nucleotides are TGCGCCAGCAGCCCAGGGTCGCAAGAGACCCAGTACTTC.

V usage is TRBV7-2 and J usage is TRBJ2-3, with TRBD2 matching over 10 bases. The CDR3 length is 16 residues. Trimming cost V 3 bases and J 1 base; bases outside gene matches: 4. CDR1 SGHTA and CDR2 FQGNSA come from the germline V gene. The CDR3 spells CASSFVLAGGTDTQYF. Here the CDR3 DNA reads TGTGCCAGCAGCTTCGTTCTAGCGGGAGGCACAGATACGCAGTATTTT. The whole variable domain, remainder taken from reference TRBV7-2 and TRBJ2-3, is GAGVSQSPSNKVTEKGKDVELRCDPISGHTALYWYRQSLGQGLEFLIYFQGNSAPDKSGLPSDRFSAERTGGSVSTLTIQRTQQEDSAVYLCASSFVLAGGTDTQYFGPGTRLTVL.

This clone was recorded a few times. V and J are TRBV30 and TRBJ1-1; 10 nucleotides align to TRBD1. CDR3 size: 16 residues. With 4 bases clipped from V and 0 bases from J, the junction kept 8 bases outside the gene matches. Germline CDR1 and CDR2: GTSNPN and SVGIG (reference sequence). The CDR3 loop reads CAWTGTGAIMNTEAFF. CDR3 DNA: TGTGCCTGGACCGGGACAGGGGCAATCATGAACACTGAAGCTTTCTTT.

This clone appeared a few times. The chain uses TRBV4-1 and TRBJ2-7, with D maybe TRBD1 (6 bases). The CDR3 totals 15 residues. V lost 4 bases and J lost 0, with 13 bases in between. Per the germline V gene, CDR1 is MGHRA and CDR2 is YSYEKL. The CDR3 sequence: CASSRSGQYSYEQYF. The CDR3, as DNA: TGCGCCAGCAGCCGATCCGGACAGTACTCCTACGAGCAGTACTTC.

The chain links TRBV5-1 to TRBJ1-1; D is possibly TRBD1 (5 bases). This CDR3 is 13 amino acids long. From germline, CDR1 is SGHRS and CDR2 YFSETQ. V lost 4 bases to trimming and J lost 7 bases, with 14 bases between them. The chain's CDR3 is CASSLSYQGEAFF. In nucleotides, the CDR3 is TGCGCCAGCAGCCTGTCGTACCAGGGTGAAGCTTTCTTT.

This clone was detected a few times. The rearrangement links TRBV7-2 to TRBJ1-1; a possible D gene is TRBD1 (6 bases). V lost 4 bases to trimming and J lost 5 bases, with 14 bases between them. Looked up from germline, CDR1 is SGHTA and CDR2 is FQGNSA. The CDR3 is made up of 14 amino acids. CDR3 region: CASSWRGARTEAFF. As DNA, the CDR3 is TGTGCCAGCAGCTGGCGGGGGGCGCGGACTGAAGCTTTCTTT.

This clone occurred a few times. The V and J genes are TRBV9 and TRBJ2-7; tentatively, D is TRBD2 (5 bases). This CDR3 has 14 residues. From germline, CDR1 is SGDLS and CDR2 YYNGEE. The V and J ends lost 0 bases and 2 bases respectively, with 9 bases between them. CDR3 DNA sequence: TGTGCCAGCAGCGTAGCAGCGGCTACCTACGAGCAGTACTTC. Translated: CASSVAAATYEQYF.